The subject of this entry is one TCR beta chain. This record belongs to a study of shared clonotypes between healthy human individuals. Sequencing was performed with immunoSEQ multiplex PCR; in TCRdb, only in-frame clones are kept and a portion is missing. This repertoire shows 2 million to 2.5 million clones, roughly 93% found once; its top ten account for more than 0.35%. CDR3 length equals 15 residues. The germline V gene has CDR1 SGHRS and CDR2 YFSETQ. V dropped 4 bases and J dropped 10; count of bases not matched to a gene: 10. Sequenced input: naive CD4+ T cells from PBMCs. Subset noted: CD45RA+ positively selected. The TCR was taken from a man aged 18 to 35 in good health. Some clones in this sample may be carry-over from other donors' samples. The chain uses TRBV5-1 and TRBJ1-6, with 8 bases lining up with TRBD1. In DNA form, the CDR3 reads TGCGCCAGCAGCGACGACAGGGGAGTGAGGTCACCCCTCCACTTT. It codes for CASSDDRGVRSPLHF.